The clone carrying this TCR beta chain was recorded many times. Its antigen is unknown. The sorted Tregs were CD4+CD25+CD127-/low cells. Constant-region reverse primers amplified full-length variable regions, followed by semi-nested Nested Universal Primer A PCR. MiXCR was run by TCRdb on the 5' RACE reads, yielding one entry per CDR3 protein. Counted here are under 11,000 distinct CDR3 sequences, 25% to 30% occurring once; the ten biggest clones make up around 3%. The study's findings and limits: Tumor-infiltrating Treg TCR alpha and beta sequences overlapped most with tumor naive CD4+ T cells, then blood naive. Whole repertoires were not studied in the larger cohort, only one V-J beta rearrangement. The TCR gene usage of tumor memory CD4+ T cells clustered together with blood and lymph node memory CD4+ cells and with lymph node naive CD4+ cells.

CDR1 SQVTM and CDR2 ANQGSEA come from the germline V gene. J was trimmed by 5 bases and V by 6 bases; bases with no gene match: 8. CDR3 length: 14 amino acids. The chain carries TRBV29-1 and TRBJ1-1; TRBD1 agrees at 11 bases. The material sequenced was Tregs sorted from a lymph node. The receptor comes from a female donor with breast cancer. The CDR3: CSVKAGTGGTEAFF. In DNA, the CDR3 is TGCAGCGTAAAAGCCGGGACAGGGGGGACTGAAGCTTTCTTT. Filled out from reference TRBV29-1 and TRBJ1-1, the complete variable domain reads SAVISQKPSRDICQRGTSLTIQCQVDSQVTMMFWYRQQPGQSLTLIATANQGSEATYESGFVIDKFPISRPNLTFSTLTVSNMSPEDSSIYLCSVKAGTGGTEAFFGQGTRLTVV.